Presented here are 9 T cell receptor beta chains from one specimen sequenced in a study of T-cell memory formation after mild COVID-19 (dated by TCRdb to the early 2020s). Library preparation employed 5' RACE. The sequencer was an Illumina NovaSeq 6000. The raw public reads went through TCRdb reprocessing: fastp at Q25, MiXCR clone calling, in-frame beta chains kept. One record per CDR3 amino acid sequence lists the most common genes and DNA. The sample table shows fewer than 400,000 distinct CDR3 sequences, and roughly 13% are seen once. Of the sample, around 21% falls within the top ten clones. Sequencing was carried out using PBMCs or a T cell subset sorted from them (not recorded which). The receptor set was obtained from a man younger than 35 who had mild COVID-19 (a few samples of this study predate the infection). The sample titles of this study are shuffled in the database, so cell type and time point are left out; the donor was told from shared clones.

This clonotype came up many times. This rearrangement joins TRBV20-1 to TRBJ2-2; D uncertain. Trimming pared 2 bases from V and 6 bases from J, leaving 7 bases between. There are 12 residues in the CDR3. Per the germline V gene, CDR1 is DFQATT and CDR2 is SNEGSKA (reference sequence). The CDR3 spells CSARLGPGELFF. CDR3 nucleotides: TGCAGTGCTAGATTGGGTCCCGGGGAGCTGTTTTTT.

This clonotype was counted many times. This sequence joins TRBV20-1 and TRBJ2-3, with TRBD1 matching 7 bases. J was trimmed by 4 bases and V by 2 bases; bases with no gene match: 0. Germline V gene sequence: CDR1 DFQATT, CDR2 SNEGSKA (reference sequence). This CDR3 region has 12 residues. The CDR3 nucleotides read TGCAGTGCTAGAACAGGGGCAGATACGCAGTATTTT. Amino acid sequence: CSARTGADTQYF.

CDR3 amino acids: CASSSYRTDNEQFF. DNA for the CDR3: TGCGCCAGCAGCTCGTATCGGACGGACAATGAGCAGTTCTTC. The rearrangement joins TRBV5-1 to TRBJ2-1; no clear D. Trimming stripped 3 bases from V and 5 bases from J, with 12 bases between. CDR1 SGHRS and CDR2 YFSETQ come from the germline V gene. This CDR3 is 14 amino acids long.

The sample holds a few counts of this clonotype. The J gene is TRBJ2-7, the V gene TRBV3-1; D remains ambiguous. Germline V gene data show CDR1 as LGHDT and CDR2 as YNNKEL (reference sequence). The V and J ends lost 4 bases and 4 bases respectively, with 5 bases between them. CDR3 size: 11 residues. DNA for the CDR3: TGTGCCAGCAGCCGCCGTTACGAGCAGTACTTC. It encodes CASSRRYEQYF.

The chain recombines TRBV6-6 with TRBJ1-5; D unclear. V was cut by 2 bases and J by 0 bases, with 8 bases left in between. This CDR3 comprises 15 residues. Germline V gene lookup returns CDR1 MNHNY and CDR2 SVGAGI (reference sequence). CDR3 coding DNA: TGTGCCAGCAGTTACAGAGGGATTAGCAATCAGCCCCAGCATTTT. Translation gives CASSYRGISNQPQHF.

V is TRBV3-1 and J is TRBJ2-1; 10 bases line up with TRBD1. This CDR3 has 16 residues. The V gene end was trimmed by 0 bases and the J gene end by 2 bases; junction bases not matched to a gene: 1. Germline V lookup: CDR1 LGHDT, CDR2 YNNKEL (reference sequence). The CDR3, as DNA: TGTGCCAGCAGCCAAGAAGGGACAGGGGCCTACAATGAGCAGTTCTTC. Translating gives CASSQEGTGAYNEQFF.

CDR3 residues: CSARRGRMYV. CDR3 DNA: TGCAGTGCTCGCAGGGGGCGTATGTACGTC. The chain links TRBV20-1 to TRBJ2-7, with TRBD1 matching over 8 bases. The CDR3 totals 10 residues. Trimming cost V 5 bases and J 12 bases; bases outside gene matches: 6. CDR1 and CDR2 from the germline V gene are DFQATT and SNEGSKA (reference sequence).

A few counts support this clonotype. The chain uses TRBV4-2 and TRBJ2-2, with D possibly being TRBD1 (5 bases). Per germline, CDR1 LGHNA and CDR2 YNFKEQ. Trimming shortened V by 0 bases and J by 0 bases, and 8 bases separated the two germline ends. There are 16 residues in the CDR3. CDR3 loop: CASSQEGLPNTGELFF. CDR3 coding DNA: TGTGCCAGCAGCCAAGAGGGGCTACCGAACACCGGGGAGCTGTTTTTT.

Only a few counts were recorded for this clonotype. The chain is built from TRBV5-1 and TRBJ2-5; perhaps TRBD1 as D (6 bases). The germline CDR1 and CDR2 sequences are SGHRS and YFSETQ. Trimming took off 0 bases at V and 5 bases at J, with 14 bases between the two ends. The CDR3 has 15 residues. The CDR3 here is CASSLAVGARETQYF. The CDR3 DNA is TGCGCCAGCAGCTTGGCCGTGGGGGCGAGGGAGACCCAGTACTTC.